In its sample, the clone carrying this T cell receptor beta chain was seen a few times. What it binds is unknown. Time point noted: week 47, end of study. Mutant IDH1 20-mer peptide, at 300 ug, made up each vaccine dose, with topical imiquimod. Administration of eight vaccinations to patients took place in weeks 1, 3, 5, 7, 11, 15, 19, 23. Germline CDR1 is ENHRY and CDR2 is SYGVKD. The CDR3 is made up of 15 amino acids. The V end lost 6 bases, the J end lost 2 bases, and 15 bases lay between the germline ends. Sequencing used immunoSEQ multiplex PCR; TCRdb keeps in-frame clones, though not all of them. The sample yields about 56,000 clones, 60% to 80% seen once. The source of the sample is a study of a mutant IDH1 vaccine in newly diagnosed glioma. Turning to the study itself: It was radiotherapy, temozolomide, or both that patients received previously, with most receiving both.

Findings of the study overall: Whatever changes occurred in top peripheral T cell clonotypes seemed unrelated to pseudoprogression. Vaccine-induced responses were seen in about 95% of patients, spanning several MHC alleles.

This rearrangement joins TRBV10-3 to TRBJ2-3, with a possible D match to TRBD1 (6 bases). The material was PBMCs, obtained from a glioma patient whose treatment included an IDH1 peptide vaccine. The clonotype comes from a man aged 50 to 60 with glioma. CDR3: CAIRDSLSDTDTQYF. Written as DNA, the CDR3 is TGTGCCATCAGGGACAGTCTATCAGACACAGATACGCAGTATTTT.